The 12 T cell receptor beta chains in this list originate from one sample, sequenced in a study of T-cell memory formation after mild COVID-19. TCRdb analysed the 5' RACE reads with MiXCR anew, one entry per CDR3 protein. The sample consists of under 300,000 distinct CDR3 sequences, around 17% of them appearing once. Source material: PBMCs or a T cell subset sorted from them (not recorded which). These TCRs come from a man in his late teens or twenties who had mild COVID-19 (a few samples of this study predate the infection). Cell type and time point are not known.

The genes are TRBV27 and TRBJ1-5; D not resolved. Trimming left V 3 bases short and J 7 bases short, with 10 bases between. Looked up from germline, CDR1 is MNHEY and CDR2 is SMNVEV (reference sequence). The CDR3 loop spans 13 amino acids. CDR3 DNA: TGTGCCAGCAGTTTGGGCGCGATACAGCCCCAGCATTTT. Translated: CASSLGAIQPQHF.

J is TRBJ1-5 and V is TRBV4-1; D not resolved. This CDR3 contains 15 residues. CDR1 is MGHRA and CDR2 is YSYEKL in the germline V gene. Between the trimmed V and J ends, which lost 0 bases and 7 bases, there was a span of 13 bases. CDR3 DNA sequence: TGCGCCAGCAGCCAAGATAACGGTTTCAGCCAGCCCCAGCATTTT. Translated: CASSQDNGFSQPQHF.

This clonotype has only a few counts. The chain joins TRBV7-9 to TRBJ1-2, with a possible D match to TRBD1 (5 bases). CDR1 SEHNR and CDR2 FQNEAQ come from the germline V gene (reference sequence). V was trimmed by 2 bases and J by 7 bases, leaving 14 bases between them. There are 14 residues in the CDR3. The CDR3 DNA follows: TGTGCCAGCAGCTTATTCTCAGGGAATGTTGGCTACACCTTC. Its protein product is CASSLFSGNVGYTF.

The V call is TRBV27, the J call TRBJ2-7; 10 bases match TRBD2. The J segment lost 4 bases and the V segment lost 6 bases, leaving 12 bases of the junction unmatched. There are 16 residues in the CDR3. The germline V gene encodes CDR1 MNHEY and CDR2 SMNVEV (reference sequence). The CDR3 DNA follows: TGTGCCAGCAGCCCTAGCGGGGGCCACGAAGTTTACGAGCAGTACTTC. Its protein is CASSPSGGHEVYEQYF.

This clonotype was picked up a small number of times. The chain recombines TRBV29-1 with TRBJ1-5; 7 bases are a match to TRBD1. V shed 4 bases and J 5 bases; nucleotides not matched to a gene: 5. The CDR3 totals 13 residues. Germline V gene lookup returns CDR1 SQVTM and CDR2 ANQGSEA. The CDR3 DNA follows: TGCAGCGTTGTTCAGGGGGAATATCAGCCCCAGCATTTT. Its translation is CSVVQGEYQPQHF. Based on the CDR3 plus reference TRBV29-1 and TRBJ1-5, the full variable domain is SAVISQKPSRDICQRGTSLTIQCQVDSQVTMMFWYRQQPGQSLTLIATANQGSEATYESGFVIDKFPISRPNLTFSTLTVSNMSPEDSSIYLCSVVQGEYQPQHFGDGTRLSIL.

This clonotype occurred a few times. The V call is TRBV4-2, the J call TRBJ2-5; 8 bases fit TRBD2. The germline V gene encodes CDR1 LGHNA and CDR2 YNFKEQ. The CDR3 length is 16 residues. The junction had 10 bases not matched to a gene; V was cut back by 0 bases and J by 7 bases. In DNA form, the CDR3 reads TGTGCCAGCAGCCAAGATCGCGCGGGGGGCCCGCGGACCCAGTACTTC. It specifies CASSQDRAGGPRTQYF.

The chain recombines TRBV7-8 with TRBJ2-5; D call uncertain. This CDR3 comprises 15 residues. Trimming removed 5 bases at V and 6 bases at J, with 19 bases between. Germline V gene data show CDR1 as SGHVS and CDR2 as FQNEAQ. Here the CDR3 reads CASSTFSGRAKTQYF. The CDR3 DNA reads as TGTGCCAGCAGCACCTTCAGTGGAAGGGCGAAGACCCAGTACTTC.

This clonotype came up a few times. The rearrangement uses TRBV18 and TRBJ1-1; TRBD1 matches at 7 bases. V was clipped by 3 bases and J by 3 bases; unmatched bases: 4. This CDR3 has 14 amino acids. Germline CDR1 reads KGHSH; CDR2 reads LQKENI. CDR3 amino acids: CASSPVTGDTEAFF. In DNA, the CDR3 is TGTGCCAGCTCACCGGTAACAGGGGACACTGAAGCTTTCTTT. Complete variable domain (other parts from reference TRBV18 and TRBJ1-1): NAGVMQNPRHLVRRRGQEARLRCSPMKGHSHVYWYRQLPEEGLKFMVYLQKENIIDESGMPKERFSAEFPKEGPSILRIQQVVRGDSAAYFCASSPVTGDTEAFFGQGTRLTVV.

The genes are TRBV6-2 or TRBV6-3 and TRBJ1-5; weak D call: TRBD1 (6 bases). Germline V gene lookup returns CDR1 MNHEY and CDR2 SVGEGT. The CDR3 is 13 amino acids. The V end was cut by 6 bases, the J end by 4 bases, with 10 bases between. The CDR3 sequence: CASRLDRNQPQHF. The CDR3 bases are TGTGCCAGCAGACTCGACAGGAATCAGCCCCAGCATTTT.

This clonotype occurred a few times. The chain has TRBV7-2 and TRBJ1-2; D is uncertain. The CDR3 extends over 13 amino acids. Germline V gene data show CDR1 as SGHTA and CDR2 as FQGNSA. V lost 5 bases, J lost 2 bases, and 9 bases lay in between. The CDR3 nucleotides read TGTGCCAGCAGCCAGCCCTACAACTATGGCTACACCTTC. This sequence encodes CASSQPYNYGYTF.

The chain joins TRBV12-3 or TRBV12-4 to TRBJ2-2; the D gene is possibly TRBD1 (5 bases). The V end lost 4 bases, the J end lost 6 bases, and 12 bases lay between the germline ends. The length of the CDR3 is 14 residues. The CDR3 sequence: CASSWFRVAGELFF. CDR3 bases: TGTGCCAGCAGTTGGTTCAGGGTCGCCGGGGAGCTGTTTTTT.

This clonotype has more than one count but fewer than ten. The chain couples TRBV20-1 to TRBJ2-5; a weak D match, TRBD2 (5 bases). Trimming removed 4 bases at V and 1 base at J, with 10 bases between. CDR1 is DFQATT and CDR2 is SNEGSKA in the germline V gene (reference sequence). The CDR3 has 13 amino acids. CDR3 in DNA: TGCAGTGCTACGCGGGCCATCCAAGAGACCCAGTACTTC. This translates into CSATRAIQETQYF.